This is a list of T cell receptor beta chains from one sample in a study of post-analysis software for immune sequencing data. In TCRdb, the PCR reads were re-called with MiXCR into one record per CDR3 protein. The repertoire holds about 770,000 distinct CDR3 sequences, 46% seen once, with roughly 4.9% in the top ten. Sequenced input: blood. The receptors originated from a girl aged 10 to 17 with multiple sclerosis. The CDR3 runs from the conserved cysteine through the conserved F or W. Fields, in order: clone size, J gene, V gene, D gene, CDR3 protein, CDR3 DNA. D genes are given only for firm matches. Clone size is given for some rows only: seen once, a few or many times, or a class if the clone is expanded.

>NA|TRBJ2-3|TRBV28|NA
CASSRLTRPLAGTDTQYF
TGTGCCAGCAGCCGGTTAACCAGGCCTTTAGCAGGCACAGATACGCAGTATTTT
>once|TRBJ1-2|TRBV27|NA
CASSLSGTYGYTF
TGTGCCAGCAGTTTATCGGGGACCTATGGCTACACCTTC
>NA|TRBJ2-1|TRBV21-1|NA
CARSRGRSYNEQFF
TGTGCCAGATCGCGCGGGCGCTCCTACAATGAGCAGTTCTTC
>NA|TRBJ1-5|TRBV12-3/TRBV12-4|NA
CASSPDGDNQPQHF
TGTGCCAGCAGCCCGGACGGCGACAATCAGCCCCAGCATTTT
>few|TRBJ1-4|TRBV27|TRBD1
CASSSGTGLTKLFF
TGTGCCAGCAGTTCCGGGACAGGGCTTACAAAACTGTTTTTT
>few|TRBJ2-7|TRBV20-1|NA
CSARDLIYEQYF
TGCAGTGCTCGGGACTTGATATACGAGCAGTACTTC
>NA|TRBJ2-3|TRBV11-3|TRBD2
CASSLGETSGRGDTQYF
TGTGCCAGCAGCTTAGGAGAGACTAGCGGGAGAGGGGATACGCAGTATTTT
>NA|TRBJ2-7|TRBV28|NA
CASTAPARGYEQYF
TGTGCCAGCACCGCTCCAGCCCGGGGATACGAGCAGTACTTC
>NA|TRBJ1-2|TRBV4-3|NA
CASSQDQGHGYTF
TGCGCCAGCAGCCAAGATCAGGGGCATGGCTACACCTTC
>few|TRBJ2-5|TRBV6-5|TRBD1
CASSLAGQGSQETQYF
TGTGCCAGCAGTTTGGCCGGACAGGGATCCCAAGAGACCCAGTACTTC
>NA|TRBJ2-3|TRBV7-8|NA
CASSLGRGIGNTQYF
TGTGCCAGCAGCTTAGGTCGCGGGATCGGGAATACGCAGTATTTT
>NA|TRBJ1-1|TRBV4-3|NA
CASSQAFGKGVSAEAFF
TGCGCCAGCAGCCAAGCTTTTGGGAAGGGGGTTAGCGCTGAAGCTTTCTTT
>NA|TRBJ2-3|TRBV25-1|TRBD2
CASRSWREVGDTQYF
TGTGCCAGCAGGTCTTGGCGGGAGGTCGGAGATACGCAGTATTTT
>few|TRBJ2-1|TRBV29-1|TRBD2
CSVEAGLAANEQFF
TGCAGCGTTGAAGCCGGACTAGCGGCCAATGAGCAGTTCTTC
>many|TRBJ2-7|TRBV5-1|TRBD2
CASSFSGTSAGEQYF
TGCGCCAGCAGCTTTTCCGGGACTAGCGCGGGGGAGCAGTACTTC
>NA|TRBJ2-5|TRBV21-1|NA
CASSLDRGQGAKETQYF
TGTGCCAGCAGCCTCGATCGCGGACAGGGAGCCAAAGAGACCCAGTACTTC
>NA|TRBJ1-1|TRBV4-2|TRBD1
CASSPQRQGSVAEAFF
TGTGCCAGCAGCCCCCAACGACAGGGAAGTGTGGCTGAAGCTTTCTTT
>NA|TRBJ2-1|TRBV30|NA
CAWSGLGGAFF
TGTGCCTGGAGCGGCCTGGGAGGCGCGTTCTTC
>NA|TRBJ2-1|TRBV6-4|TRBD2
CASSPTSAHEQFF
TGTGCCAGCAGTCCGACTAGCGCCCATGAGCAGTTCTTC
>few|TRBJ2-1|TRBV28|TRBD1
CASRGQGESNEQFF
TGTGCCAGCAGGGGACAGGGGGAGAGTAATGAGCAGTTCTTC
>NA|TRBJ2-1|TRBV4-3|NA
CASSPRPTQGSAYNEQFF
TGCGCCAGCAGCCCTAGACCAACCCAAGGTAGCGCCTACAATGAGCAGTTCTTC
>few|TRBJ2-1|TRBV10-3|TRBD1
CAISQGVLGNNEQFF
TGTGCCATCAGTCAGGGGGTCCTAGGCAACAATGAGCAGTTCTTC
>few|TRBJ2-7|TRBV9|NA
CASSVAAGPSYEQYF
TGTGCCAGCAGCGTAGCCGCAGGGCCCTCCTACGAGCAGTACTTC
>NA|TRBJ1-2|TRBV20-1|NA
CSARGSGGKYGYTF
TGCAGTGCTAGAGGCTCGGGCGGCAAATATGGCTACACCTTC
>NA|TRBJ2-1|TRBV20-1|TRBD2
CSARAPGGPRLEQFF
TGCAGTGCTAGAGCGCCGGGAGGGCCCCGGCTTGAGCAGTTCTTC
>NA|TRBJ2-4|TRBV15|TRBD1
CATSRVGTVENIQYF
TGTGCCACCAGCAGAGTCGGGACAGTCGAGAACATTCAGTACTTC
>few|TRBJ2-5|TRBV27|NA
CASSPGTWETQYF
TGTGCCAGCAGTCCAGGGACGTGGGAGACCCAGTACTTC
>NA|TRBJ1-4|TRBV24-1|NA
CATNHLNEKLFF
TGTGCCACCAACCATCTTAATGAAAAACTGTTTTTT
>once|TRBJ1-1|TRBV11-3|NA
CASSVGPDTEAFF
TGTGCCAGCAGCGTGGGGCCGGACACTGAAGCTTTCTTT
>once|TRBJ1-1|TRBV6-6|NA
CASTTAANTEAFF
TGTGCCAGCACTACAGCGGCGAACACTGAAGCTTTCTTT